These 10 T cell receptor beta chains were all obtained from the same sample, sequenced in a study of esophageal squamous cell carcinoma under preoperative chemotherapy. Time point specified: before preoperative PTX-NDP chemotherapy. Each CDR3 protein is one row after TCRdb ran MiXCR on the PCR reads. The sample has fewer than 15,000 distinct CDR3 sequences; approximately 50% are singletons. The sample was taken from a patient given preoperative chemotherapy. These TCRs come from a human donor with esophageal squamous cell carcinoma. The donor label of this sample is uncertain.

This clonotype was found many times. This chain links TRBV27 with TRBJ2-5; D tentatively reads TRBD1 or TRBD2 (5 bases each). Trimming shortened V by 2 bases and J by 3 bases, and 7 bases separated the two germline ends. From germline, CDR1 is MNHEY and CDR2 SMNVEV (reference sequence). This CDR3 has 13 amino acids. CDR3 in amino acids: CASSLQGEETQYF. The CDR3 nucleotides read TGTGCCAGCAGTTTACAGGGAGAAGAGACCCAGTACTTC.

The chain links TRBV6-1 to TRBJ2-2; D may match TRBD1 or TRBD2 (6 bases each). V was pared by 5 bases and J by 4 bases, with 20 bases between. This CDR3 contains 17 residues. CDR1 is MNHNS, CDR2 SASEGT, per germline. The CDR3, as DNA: TGTGCCAGCAGTATCTTGGGGGCGGGATTGACCACCGGGGAGCTGTTTTTT. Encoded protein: CASSILGAGLTTGELFF.

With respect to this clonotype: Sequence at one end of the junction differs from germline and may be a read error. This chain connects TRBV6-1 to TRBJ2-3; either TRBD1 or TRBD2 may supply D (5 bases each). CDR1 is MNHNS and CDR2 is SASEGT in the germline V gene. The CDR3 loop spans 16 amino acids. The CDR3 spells CASGGFGGSDKDTQYF. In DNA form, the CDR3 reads TGTGCCAGCGGGGGATTTGGGGGAAGCGACAAAGATACGCAGTACTTT.

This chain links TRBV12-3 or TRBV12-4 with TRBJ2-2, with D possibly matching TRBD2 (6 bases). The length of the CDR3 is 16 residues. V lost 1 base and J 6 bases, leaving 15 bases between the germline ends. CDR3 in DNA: TGTGCCAGCAGTTTAGAACCCGGGGGTTGGTCCGGGGAGCTGTTTTTT. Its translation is CASSLEPGGWSGELFF.

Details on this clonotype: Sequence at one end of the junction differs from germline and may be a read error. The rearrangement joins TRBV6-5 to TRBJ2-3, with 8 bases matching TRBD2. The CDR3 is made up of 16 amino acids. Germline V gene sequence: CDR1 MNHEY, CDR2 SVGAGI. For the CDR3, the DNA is TGTGCCAGCAGTTACCTTAGCGGGGTGAGCGCAGATGCGCAGTATTTT. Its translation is CASSYLSGVSADAQYF.

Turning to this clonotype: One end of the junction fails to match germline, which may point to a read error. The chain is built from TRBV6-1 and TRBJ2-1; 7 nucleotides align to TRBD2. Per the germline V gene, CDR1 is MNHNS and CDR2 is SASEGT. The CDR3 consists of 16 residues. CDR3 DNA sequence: TGTGCCAGCAGTGAATCGGGGGGAAGCGCCAAAAACATGCAGTATTTC. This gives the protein CASSESGGSAKNMQYF.

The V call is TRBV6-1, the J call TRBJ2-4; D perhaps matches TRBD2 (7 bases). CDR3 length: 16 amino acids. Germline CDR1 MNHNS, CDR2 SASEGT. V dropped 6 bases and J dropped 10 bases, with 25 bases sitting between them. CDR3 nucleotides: TGTGCCAGCAGCGGGGGCGGGGGCAGTGACAAAGAGATTCAGTACTTC. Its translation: CASSGGGGSDKEIQYF.

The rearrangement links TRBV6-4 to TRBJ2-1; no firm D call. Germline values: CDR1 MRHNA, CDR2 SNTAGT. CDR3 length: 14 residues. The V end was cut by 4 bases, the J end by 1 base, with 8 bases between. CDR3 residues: CASSVGSSYNEQFF. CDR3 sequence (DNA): TGTGCCAGCAGTGTAGGGTCATCCTACAATGAGCAGTTCTTC.

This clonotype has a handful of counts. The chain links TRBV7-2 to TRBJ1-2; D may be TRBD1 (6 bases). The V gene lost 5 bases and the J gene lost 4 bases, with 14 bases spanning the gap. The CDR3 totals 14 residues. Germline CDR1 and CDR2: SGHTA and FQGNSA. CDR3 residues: CASSLLEGGYGYTF. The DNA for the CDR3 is TGTGCCAGCAGCCTCCTGGAAGGGGGCTATGGCTACACCTTC.

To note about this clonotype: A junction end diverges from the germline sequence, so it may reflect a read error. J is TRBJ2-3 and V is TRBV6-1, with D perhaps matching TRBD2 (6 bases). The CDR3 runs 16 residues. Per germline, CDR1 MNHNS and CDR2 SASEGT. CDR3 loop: CASSEFGGSYTNTQYF. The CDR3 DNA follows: TGTGCCAGCAGTGAATTTGGGGGGAGCTACACAAATACGCAGTACTTT.